Included here is one T cell receptor beta chain sequence, with context. The antigen is not known. Only in-frame clones appear in the TCRdb table, and some are missing; sequencing was by immunoSEQ multiplex PCR. The sample shows 130,000 or so clones, around 89% of them seen only once. The source of the sample is a study of T cell responses to AZD1222 COVID-19 vaccine. The germline CDR1 and CDR2 sequences are SNHLY and FYNNEI. The CDR3 is made up of 14 amino acids. Germline trimming cut 6 bases from V and 3 bases from J; bases unmatched to any gene: 7. General observations from the study: Only a handful of people who got AZD1222 tested seropositive at baseline.

The chain combines TRBV2 with TRBJ1-2; 7 nucleotides line up with TRBD1. The receptor was isolated from an adult in good health. This specimen was peripheral blood, taken on day 0 of AZD1222 vaccination. The CDR3 DNA follows: TGTGCCAGCAGCCCGTCCAGGGGGGACTATGGCTACACCTTC. Amino acid sequence: CASSPSRGDYGYTF.